Presented here are 24 T cell receptor beta chains from one specimen sequenced in a study of T cell repertoires in cytomegalovirus infection. These receptors have no identified antigens. In TCRdb, the reads were re-called with MiXCR into one record per CDR3 protein. The data contain around 750,000 distinct CDR3 sequences, 30% to 35% of them singletons. The specimen was cultured CD8+ T cells from PBMCs, collected from culture after CMV antigen stimulation. The origin of the receptors is a human donor in good health (CMV status not recorded). Some clones in this sample may be carry-over from other donors' samples.

The rearrangement joins TRBV7-9 to TRBJ1-2; D is uncertain. Germline V gene data show CDR1 as SEHNR and CDR2 as FQNEAQ (reference sequence). The V end lost 5 bases, the J end lost 8 bases, and 15 bases lay between the germline ends. The CDR3 covers 13 residues. CDR3 sequence (DNA): TGTGCCAGCAGCGAGGGAGGAGGCTGGGGCTACACCTTC. This encodes CASSEGGGWGYTF.

This clonotype was seen a few times. The V and J genes are TRBV20-1 and TRBJ2-1, with 7 bases fitting TRBD2. Looked up from germline, CDR1 is DFQATT and CDR2 is SNEGSKA (reference sequence). With 0 bases clipped from V and 9 bases from J, the junction kept 8 bases outside the gene matches. CDR3 length: 14 residues. The CDR3 protein is CSARDTERGGEQFF. DNA for the CDR3: TGCAGTGCTAGAGATACCGAGCGCGGGGGTGAGCAGTTCTTC.

The V call is TRBV3-1, the J call TRBJ2-3; a weak D match, TRBD1 (6 bases). CDR1 is LGHDT, CDR2 YNNKEL, per germline (reference sequence). The V and J ends lost 2 bases and 6 bases respectively, with 9 bases between them. The CDR3 contains 13 residues. DNA for the CDR3: TGTGCCAGCAGCCAATGGGACACCGATACGCAGTATTTT. It encodes CASSQWDTDTQYF.

The gene calls are TRBV5-1 and TRBJ1-1; D might be TRBD1 (6 bases). CDR1 and CDR2 (germline): SGHRS, YFSETQ. The ends were cut back, 7 bases at V and 0 bases at J, with 31 bases in the middle. The CDR3 length is 20 residues. This chain's CDR3 is CASSLSLGGHILRLNTEAFF. The CDR3 nucleotides are TGCGCCAGCTCTCTAAGCCTTGGGGGGCACATCCTAAGACTGAACACTGAAGCTTTCTTT.

The chain links TRBV7-6 to TRBJ2-1; the D gene is possibly TRBD1 (6 bases). V was pared by 4 bases and J by 1 base, with 14 bases between. The CDR3 is made up of 16 amino acids. Germline CDR1 is SGHVS and CDR2 is FNYEAQ. The DNA of the CDR3 is TGTGCCAGCAGCTCCACAGGGAGAAGTTCCTACAATGAGCAGTTCTTC. This sequence encodes CASSSTGRSSYNEQFF.

This clonotype has ten or more counts. The DNA for the CDR3 is TGTGCCAGCACAGGAGGGATCGAGACCCAGTACTTC. Translated: CASTGGIETQYF. The rearrangement uses TRBV7-9 and TRBJ2-5, with a weak D call TRBD2 (6 bases). The CDR3 covers 12 residues. Germline CDR1 SEHNR, CDR2 FQNEAQ (reference sequence). With 7 bases removed from V and 5 bases from J, the gap between germline ends came to 11 bases.

The table lists this clonotype with many counts. J is TRBJ2-2 and V is TRBV7-6; 9 nucleotides agree with TRBD1. V was clipped by 5 bases and J by 7 bases; unmatched bases: 5. CDR1 and CDR2 (germline): SGHVS, FNYEAQ. The CDR3 extends over 14 amino acids. Here the CDR3 reads CASSATGGFGELFF. For the CDR3, the DNA is TGTGCCAGCAGCGCGACAGGGGGATTCGGGGAGCTGTTTTTT.

This chain connects TRBV28 to TRBJ2-1; 9 nucleotides line up with TRBD1. The CDR3 runs to 18 residues. V lost 3 bases and J lost 5; bases outside the gene matches: 14. The germline V gene has CDR1 MDHEN and CDR2 SYDVKM. The CDR3 bases are TGTGCCAGCAGTTTCCCATCGACAGGGGGAACACACCACAATGAGCAGTTCTTC. Its translation: CASSFPSTGGTHHNEQFF.

This clonotype was found a few times. The chain links TRBV12-3 or TRBV12-4 to TRBJ1-4, with D possibly TRBD1 on 5 matching bases. Deletions cut 6 bases from V and 0 bases from J, with 14 bases between. The CDR3 sequence is 16 residues long. DNA for the CDR3: TGTGCCAGCAGGGGGCGAACTGTTGCAACTAATGAAAAACTGTTTTTT. Amino acids: CASRGRTVATNEKLFF.

The table lists this clonotype with a few counts. The chain joins TRBV25-1 to TRBJ2-5; 8 nucleotides agree with TRBD2. Looked up from germline, CDR1 is MGHDK and CDR2 is SYGVNS. Germline trimming cut 7 bases from V and 4 bases from J; bases unmatched to any gene: 8. This CDR3 has 14 residues. CDR3: CASIREGRGETQYF. DNA for the CDR3: TGTGCCAGCATACGGGAGGGGCGCGGAGAGACCCAGTACTTC.

This clonotype occurred a few times. J is TRBJ2-5 and V is TRBV27; TRBD2 aligns across 7 bases. The CDR3 loop spans 16 amino acids. Germline CDR1 is MNHEY and CDR2 is SMNVEV (reference sequence). V trimming: 5 bases; J trimming: 1 base; junction bases outside the gene matches: 10. The CDR3 loop reads CASSPSNSGFQETQYF. In nucleotides, the CDR3 is TGTGCCAGCAGTCCTTCGAATAGCGGGTTCCAAGAGACCCAGTACTTC.

The chain has TRBV27 and TRBJ2-7, with 7 nucleotides matching TRBD1. This CDR3 is 15 amino acids long. Trimming at V came to 7 bases and at J to 3 bases, leaving 12 bases not matched to a gene. Per germline, CDR1 MNHEY and CDR2 SMNVEV (reference sequence). As DNA, the CDR3 is TGTGCCAGCACCCCGGACAGGTGCCCCCTCTACGAGCAGTACGTC. Its protein product is CASTPDRCPLYEQYV.

This clonotype was detected many times. V gene TRBV6-5 combines with J gene TRBJ1-1, with D tentatively TRBD1 (5 bases). Germline lookup yields CDR1 MNHEY and CDR2 SVGAGI. V was shortened by 1 base and J by 1 base, with 13 bases between the two germline ends. The length of the CDR3 is 16 residues. CDR3 sequence reads: CASSYFRGVTNTEAFF. The DNA of the CDR3 is TGTGCCAGCAGTTACTTCCGAGGGGTCACGAACACTGAAGCTTTCTTT.

The chain combines TRBV4-1 with TRBJ2-3; 12 bases are a match to TRBD2. The CDR3 sequence is 15 residues long. The V and J ends lost 4 bases and 6 bases, in that order; junction bases with no gene match: 5. CDR1 and CDR2 from the germline V gene are MGHRA and YSYEKL. The CDR3 bases are TGCGCCAGCAGCCGCGGACTAGCGGGGAGGGATACGCAGTATTTT. It encodes CASSRGLAGRDTQYF.

V gene TRBV29-1 combines with J gene TRBJ2-2, with 10 bases aligning to TRBD2. V shed 0 bases and J 5 bases; nucleotides not matched to a gene: 9. Germline V gene sequence: CDR1 SQVTM, CDR2 ANQGSEA. The CDR3 runs 17 residues. The CDR3 reads CSVEDPLAGTGTGELFF. The CDR3 DNA is TGCAGCGTTGAAGATCCACTAGCGGGGACGGGGACCGGGGAGCTGTTTTTT.

In regard to this clonotype: This may arise from a read error, as a much more abundant clone is one base away. This chain uses TRBV12-3 or TRBV12-4 with TRBJ2-3, with 9 bases fitting TRBD1. The CDR3 totals 16 residues. CDR3 amino acids: CASSSRQGDRTDMQYF. Written as DNA, the CDR3 is TGTGCCAGCAGTTCGCGACAGGGGGACCGCACAGATATGCAGTATTTT.

This clonotype was seen once. This chain connects TRBV15 to TRBJ1-1; D possibly corresponds to TRBD1 (5 bases). From germline, CDR1 is LNHNV and CDR2 YYDKDF (reference sequence). The V end was cut by 6 bases, the J end by 0 bases, with 8 bases between. The CDR3 consists of 13 residues. CDR3 sequence: CATSSGMNTEAFF. Written as DNA, the CDR3 is TGTGCCACCAGTTCAGGGATGAACACTGAAGCTTTCTTT.

A note on this clonotype: Possible read error: a much larger clone is one base away. This chain uses TRBV7-2 with TRBJ1-5, with 10 nucleotides matching TRBD1. Germline loops: CDR1 SGHTA, CDR2 FQGNSA. The CDR3 covers 15 residues. The CDR3 spells CASSLLGTGDQPHHF. CDR3 coding DNA: TGTGCCAGCAGCTTACTCGGGACAGGGGATCAGCCCCATCATTTT.

J is TRBJ1-5 and V is TRBV12-5; no firm D call. The CDR3 loop spans 13 amino acids. The germline gives CDR1 LGHNT, CDR2 FRNRAP. Between the trimmed V and J ends, which lost 6 bases and 4 bases, there was a span of 10 bases. The CDR3 coding sequence is TGTGCTAGTGGCTCGACGGGAAATCAGCCCCAGCATTTT. Translating gives CASGSTGNQPQHF.

About this clonotype itself: This may come from a read error, since a much larger clone is one base off. The chain is built from TRBV4-3 and TRBJ2-5; tentatively, D is TRBD2 (5 bases). This CDR3 is built from 13 residues. CDR1 and CDR2 (germline): LGHNA, YSLEER. CDR3 loop: CTSSWTHRETQYF. CDR3 sequence (DNA): TGCACCAGCAGCTGGACTCATCGCGAGACCCAGTACTTC.

In its sample, this clonotype was seen a few times. The chain carries TRBV27 and TRBJ1-1; 7 bases line up with TRBD1. This CDR3 comprises 13 residues. Looked up from germline, CDR1 is MNHEY and CDR2 is SMNVEV (reference sequence). Trimming at V came to 6 bases and at J to 10 bases, leaving 11 bases not matched to a gene. CDR3 residues: CASSLQGPVVAFF. The CDR3 DNA is TGTGCCAGCAGCTTACAGGGGCCAGTGGTAGCTTTCTTT.

This CDR3 reads CASSQGENTIYF. In DNA form, the CDR3 reads TGCGCCAGCAGCCAGGGGGAAAACACCATATATTTT. V usage is TRBV4-1 and J usage is TRBJ1-3; TRBD1 might be the D (5 bases). CDR1 is MGHRA and CDR2 is YSYEKL in the germline V gene. The CDR3 runs 12 residues. V dropped 3 bases and J dropped 6 bases, with 6 bases sitting between them.

This clonotype has at least ten counts. The rearrangement uses TRBV25-1 and TRBJ2-5; 7 nucleotides match TRBD1. The CDR3 has 15 residues. The germline gives CDR1 MGHDK, CDR2 SYGVNS. Trimming took 2 bases from V and 5 from J; bases not matched to a gene: 8. CDR3 in DNA: TGTGCCAGCAGTGAAGAAGGGCAGGGGGATGAGACCCAGTACTTC. Residues: CASSEEGQGDETQYF.

The V and J genes are TRBV27 and TRBJ2-5; unclear D gene. Germline loops: CDR1 MNHEY, CDR2 SMNVEV (reference sequence). The CDR3 covers 18 residues. The V gene lost 1 base and the J gene lost 5 bases, with 23 bases spanning the gap. CDR3: CASSLFSPARIPGETQYF. As DNA, the CDR3 is TGTGCCAGCAGTTTATTCTCCCCAGCGAGGATCCCCGGGGAGACCCAGTACTTC.